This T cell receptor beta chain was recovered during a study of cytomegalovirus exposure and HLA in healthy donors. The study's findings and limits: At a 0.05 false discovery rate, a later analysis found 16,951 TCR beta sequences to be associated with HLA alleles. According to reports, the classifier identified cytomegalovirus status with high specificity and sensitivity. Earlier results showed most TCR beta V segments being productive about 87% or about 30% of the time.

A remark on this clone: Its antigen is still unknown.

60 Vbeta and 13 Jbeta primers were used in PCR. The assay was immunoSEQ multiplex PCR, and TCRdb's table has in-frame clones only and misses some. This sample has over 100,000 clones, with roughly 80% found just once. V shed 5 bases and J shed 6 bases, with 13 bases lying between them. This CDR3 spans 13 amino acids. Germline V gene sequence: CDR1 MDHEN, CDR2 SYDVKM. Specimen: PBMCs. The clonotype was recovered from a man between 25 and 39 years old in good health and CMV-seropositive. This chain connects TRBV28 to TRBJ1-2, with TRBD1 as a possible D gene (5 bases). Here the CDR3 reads CASSLARANGYTF. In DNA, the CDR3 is TGTGCCAGCAGTCTCGCCAGGGCCAATGGCTACACCTTC.